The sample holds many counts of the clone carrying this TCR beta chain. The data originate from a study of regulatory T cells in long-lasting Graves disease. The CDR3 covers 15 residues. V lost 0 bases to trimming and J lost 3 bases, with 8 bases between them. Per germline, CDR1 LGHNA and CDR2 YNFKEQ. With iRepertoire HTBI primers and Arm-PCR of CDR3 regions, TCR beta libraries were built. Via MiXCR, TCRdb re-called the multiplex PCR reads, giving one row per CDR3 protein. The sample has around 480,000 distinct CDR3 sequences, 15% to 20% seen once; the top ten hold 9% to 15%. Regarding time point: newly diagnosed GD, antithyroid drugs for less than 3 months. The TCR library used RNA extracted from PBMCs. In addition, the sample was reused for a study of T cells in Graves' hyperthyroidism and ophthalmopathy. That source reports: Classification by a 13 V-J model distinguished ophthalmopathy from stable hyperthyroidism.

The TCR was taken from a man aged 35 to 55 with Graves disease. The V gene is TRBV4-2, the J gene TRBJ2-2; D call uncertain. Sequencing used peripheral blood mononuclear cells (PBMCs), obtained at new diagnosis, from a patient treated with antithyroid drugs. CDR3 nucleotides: TGTGCCAGCAGCCAAGACGGGCTAGACACCGGGGAGCTGTTTTTT. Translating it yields CASSQDGLDTGELFF.